Listed below are T cell receptor beta chains from one sample, sequenced in a study of blood T cell repertoires in COVID-19. Method: immunoSEQ multiplex PCR; TCRdb's copy keeps in-frame clones and lacks some. Found here are some 260,000 clones, over 70% of them singletons; the top ten hold roughly a tenth. The material sequenced was peripheral blood. Receptors were obtained from a woman aged 70-85 years with COVID-19, enrolled during active disease. Each CDR3 is given with its conserved first and last residue. D genes are given only for firm matches.

V	D	J	CDR3	DNA
TRBV6-5	-	TRBJ1-1	CASNRRQLTEAFF	TGTGCCAGCAATAGAAGACAGCTCACTGAAGCTTTCTTT
TRBV11-2	-	TRBJ2-7	CASSIRGPNYEQYF	TGTGCCAGCAGCATCCGGGGTCCTAACTACGAGCAGTACTTC
TRBV12-3/TRBV12-4	TRBD1	TRBJ1-1	CASRDRGLAEAFF	TGTGCCAGCAGAGACAGGGGGCTGGCTGAAGCTTTCTTT
TRBV3-1/TRBV3-2	-	TRBJ2-2	CASRRALDTGELFF	TGTGCCAGCCGCAGGGCGCTCGACACCGGGGAGCTGTTTTTT
TRBV4-2	-	TRBJ2-3	CASSQVGSDTDTQYF	TGTGCCAGCAGCCAAGTAGGTAGCGACACAGATACGCAGTATTTT
TRBV25-1	-	TRBJ1-1	CASEGQGFTEAFF	TGTGCCAGCGAAGGGCAGGGATTCACTGAAGCTTTCTTT
TRBV6-5	TRBD1	TRBJ1-1	CASKFRTGMNTEAFF	TGTGCCAGCAAATTCCGGACAGGGATGAACACTGAAGCTTTCTTT
TRBV11-3	-	TRBJ2-2	CASSVQGRPGELFF	TGTGCCAGCAGCGTACAGGGGAGGCCCGGGGAGCTGTTTTTT
TRBV20-1	-	TRBJ2-3	CSASSSAGFTDTQYF	TGCAGTGCTAGTAGTAGCGCGGGCTTTACAGATACGCAGTATTTT
TRBV6-2/TRBV6-3	-	TRBJ2-5	CASSLDSYQETQYF	TGTGCCAGCAGTTTAGACTCGTACCAAGAGACCCAGTACTTC
TRBV21-1	-	TRBJ2-4	CASSNGDRGKAKNIQYF	TGTGCCAGCAGCAATGGGGACAGGGGGAAGGCCAAAAACATTCAGTACTTC
TRBV6-5	-	TRBJ2-5	CASNNDRWGETQYF	TGTGCCAGCAACAACGACAGGTGGGGGGAGACCCAGTACTTC
TRBV28	-	TRBJ2-7	CASRSDYEQYF	TGTGCCAGCAGGTCAGATTACGAGCAGTACTTC
TRBV28	TRBD1	TRBJ1-5	CASSDSGTGGFYQPQHF	TGTGCCAGCAGCGACTCCGGGACAGGGGGCTTTTATCAGCCCCAGCATTTT
TRBV5-1	TRBD1	TRBJ1-2	CASSTEGQGARGYTF	TGCGCCAGCAGCACCGAAGGACAGGGGGCCCGGGGCTACACCTTC
TRBV18	TRBD1	TRBJ1-2	CASSPQILGQNYGYTF	TGTGCCAGCTCACCGCAAATACTGGGACAGAACTATGGCTACACCTTC
TRBV7-2	-	TRBJ1-2	CASSLSSGFSDTF	TGTGCCAGCAGCTTATCATCAGGGTTTAGTGACACCTTC
TRBV18	-	TRBJ2-1	CASSSRTGRVDTPYNEQFF	TGTGCCAGCTCCAGTCGGACAGGGAGGGTAGATACGCCCTACAATGAGCAGTTCTTC
TRBV28	-	TRBJ1-1	CASRSPLGFFEAFF	TGTGCCAGCAGGTCCCCCTTGGGCTTTTTTGAAGCTTTCTTT
TRBV4-2	TRBD1	TRBJ1-4	CASSQVQGEANEKLFF	TGTGCCAGCAGCCAAGTACAGGGGGAAGCTAATGAAAAACTGTTTTTT
TRBV25-1	TRBD1	TRBJ1-4	CASSTRPDRGLYEKLFF	TGTGCCAGCAGCACCCGCCCCGACAGGGGTTTATATGAAAAACTGTTTTTT
TRBV5-1	-	TRBJ2-2	CASSLGTDNTGELFF	TGCGCCAGCAGCTTGGGGACAGACAACACCGGGGAGCTGTTTTTT
TRBV7-3	TRBD2	TRBJ2-3	CASGRGNTDTQYF	TGTGCCAGCGGGAGGGGAAACACAGATACGCAGTATTTT
TRBV7-2	TRBD1	TRBJ2-7	CASSLVTGNYEQYF	TGTGCCAGCAGCTTAGTGACAGGGAATTACGAGCAGTACTTC
TRBV2	-	TRBJ1-2	CASSELDRPIYGYTF	TGTGCCAGCAGTGAGTTAGACAGGCCAATCTATGGCTACACCTTC
TRBV6-5	TRBD1	TRBJ1-2	CASSWQGQGFYYGYTF	TGTGCCAGCAGTTGGCAGGGACAGGGTTTCTACTATGGCTACACCTTC
TRBV11-2	TRBD1	TRBJ2-3	CASRTNRGNTDTQYF	TGTGCCAGCAGAACAAACAGGGGAAATACAGATACGCAGTATTTT
TRBV7-9	-	TRBJ2-7	CASSLSSYEQYF	TGTGCCAGCAGCCTGAGCTCCTACGAGCAGTACTTC
TRBV28	TRBD2	TRBJ2-5	CASSLRLAGAGETQYF	TGTGCCAGCAGTTTACGACTAGCGGGAGCCGGTGAGACCCAGTACTTC
TRBV5-1	TRBD1	TRBJ2-7	CASSFLSDRAGEQYF	TGCGCCAGCAGCTTTCTATCTGACAGGGCTGGTGAGCAGTACTTC
TRBV5-1	TRBD1	TRBJ1-2	CASRTGTGDYGYTF	TGCGCCAGCAGGACCGGGACAGGGGACTATGGCTACACCTTC
TRBV5-1	TRBD1	TRBJ2-5	CASSHGTEQETQYF	TGCGCCAGCAGCCACGGGACAGAACAAGAGACCCAGTACTTC
TRBV6-2/TRBV6-3	-	TRBJ2-7	CASSYSLFYEQYF	TGTGCCAGCAGTTACTCCCTGTTTTACGAGCAGTACTTC